A selection of T cell receptor beta chains follows, all from one sample in a study of blood T cell repertoires in COVID-19. The assay was immunoSEQ multiplex PCR, and TCRdb's table has in-frame clones only and misses some. Of 190,000 or so clones in the sample, about 86% were seen once. What was sequenced was PBMCs or T cells enriched from blood (not recorded which). These receptors were taken from a woman aged 25 to 45 who had been exposed to COVID-19. Both conserved end residues are part of each CDR3. Fields, in order: clone size, J gene, D gene, V gene, CDR3 length, CDR3 DNA, CDR3 protein. D genes are given only for firm matches. Size is omitted from some rows. Given values are once, few, many or a class for expanded clones.

NA,TRBJ1-4,TRBD1,TRBV19,13,TGTGCCAGCGGGGACAGGGCCCCAGAAAAACTGTTTTTT,CASGDRAPEKLFF
NA,TRBJ2-1,NA,TRBV9,15,TGTGCCAGCAGCGTAGATACCTCAGGGTACAATGAGCAGTTCTTC,CASSVDTSGYNEQFF
NA,TRBJ2-7,TRBD1,TRBV6-6,14,TGTGCCAGCAGTTATGGGACAGCATCCTACGAGCAGTACTTC,CASSYGTASYEQYF
NA,TRBJ2-7,NA,TRBV21-1,12,TGTGCCAGCCACGGCCTAGCCTACGAGCAGTACTTC,CASHGLAYEQYF
NA,TRBJ2-3,TRBD2,TRBV11-2,16,TGTGCCAGCAGCTCCGGACTAGCGGGGGGGCAAGATACGCAGTATTTT,CASSSGLAGGQDTQYF
NA,TRBJ1-6,NA,TRBV2,13,TGTGCCAGCAGGTCTTTTGGGGGGTCACCCCTCCACTTT,CASRSFGGSPLHF
NA,TRBJ1-2,NA,TRBV27,14,TGTGCCAGCAGTTTCTCCGGGACTCACTATGGCTACACCTTC,CASSFSGTHYGYTF
NA,TRBJ1-2,TRBD1,TRBV7-9,16,TGTGCCAGCAGCTTAGGTATCCCGACAGGGGGCGATGGCTACACCTTC,CASSLGIPTGGDGYTF
NA,TRBJ1-2,TRBD1,TRBV27,16,TGTGCCAGCAGTCCCTGGCCCCTGGTGACAGGGTTTGGCTACACCTTC,CASSPWPLVTGFGYTF
NA,TRBJ1-1,NA,TRBV28,15,TGTGCCAGCAGTCCGGGACTGCCGGGAGTGACTGAAGCTTTCTTT,CASSPGLPGVTEAFF
NA,TRBJ2-3,TRBD1,TRBV7-6,15,TGTGCCAGCAGCGACCGGGACAGCACGGAGGATACGCAGTATTTT,CASSDRDSTEDTQYF
NA,TRBJ1-1,TRBD1,TRBV29-1,13,TGCAGCGTTGAAGGAGTACAGGGGAGTGAAGCTTTCTTT,CSVEGVQGSEAFF
NA,TRBJ2-3,NA,TRBV20-1,15,TGCAGTGCTAGTGGGGGCGGGGCCCAACGGGATACGCAGTATTTT,CSASGGGAQRDTQYF
NA,TRBJ2-7,TRBD1,TRBV2,15,TGTGCCAGCAGTGCCTACAGGGGATCCAGCTACGAGCAGTACTTC,CASSAYRGSSYEQYF
once,TRBJ2-7,NA,TRBV10-3,12,TGTGCCATCGTAGATCCGGGCTACGAGCAGTACTTC,CAIVDPGYEQYF
NA,TRBJ1-1,NA,TRBV29-1,12,TGCAGCGTCCATACAGGGTATACTGAAGCTTTCTTT,CSVHTGYTEAFF
NA,TRBJ2-1,TRBD2,TRBV4-2,14,TGTGCCAGCACGGGACTAGCGGGGGCGTTCGAGCAGTTCTTC,CASTGLAGAFEQFF
many,TRBJ1-5,NA,TRBV24-1,12,TGTGCCACCAGTTTGTCGGGTCAGCCCCAGCATTTT,CATSLSGQPQHF
NA,TRBJ2-6,NA,TRBV10-2,16,TGCGCCAGCACCACAGAACATTCCTCTGGGGCCAACGTCCTGACTTTC,CASTTEHSSGANVLTF
NA,TRBJ1-1,NA,TRBV6-1,15,TGTGCCAGCAGTGAAGCGCAGGGGCTGAGGACTGAAGCTTTCTTT,CASSEAQGLRTEAFF
NA,TRBJ2-3,TRBD1,TRBV28,17,TGTGCCAGCACGGAAGCAGGGGGCCCATCCGGGGCAGATACGCAGTATTTT,CASTEAGGPSGADTQYF
NA,TRBJ2-7,TRBD1,TRBV18,15,TGTGCCAGCTCCCCCCACCGGGACAGCCCCTACGAGCAGTACTTC,CASSPHRDSPYEQYF
NA,TRBJ1-3,NA,TRBV12-3/TRBV12-4,12,TGTGCCAGCAACCGAGCCGGAAACACCATATATTTT,CASNRAGNTIYF
NA,TRBJ2-3,NA,TRBV5-8,15,TGTGCCAGCAGCTTGGGTGGCGACTCACCAGATACGCAGTATTTT,CASSLGGDSPDTQYF
once,TRBJ1-3,TRBD1,TRBV11-3,15,TGTGCCAGCAGCCAAGGACAGGGGGCGAGTAACACCATATATTTT,CASSQGQGASNTIYF
NA,TRBJ2-1,TRBD2,TRBV5-1,21,TGCGCCAGCAGCTTGGTTCCGACCAACCGGGCCCAGGGAGGGTTCTACAATGAGCAGTTCTTC,CASSLVPTNRAQGGFYNEQFF
NA,TRBJ2-1,TRBD1,TRBV14,14,TGTGCCAGCAGCCAAGGGACAGGGGGCTTTGAGCAGTTCTTC,CASSQGTGGFEQFF
NA,TRBJ1-1,TRBD1,TRBV11-3,13,TGTGCCAGCAGCTCCGGGACAGGGACTGAAGCTTTCTTT,CASSSGTGTEAFF
NA,TRBJ1-6,TRBD1,TRBV7-8,15,TGTGCCAGCAGCATGGGACAGGGAGGGAATTCACCCCTCCACTTT,CASSMGQGGNSPLHF
NA,TRBJ2-3,NA,TRBV6-4,16,TGTGCCAGCAGTGACTCGGGCAACCGGGACACAGATACGCAGTATTTT,CASSDSGNRDTDTQYF
NA,TRBJ1-2,NA,TRBV18,13,TGTGCCAGCTCACCCAGGGAGGCCACTGGCTACACCTTC,CASSPREATGYTF
NA,TRBJ2-3,TRBD1,TRBV5-1,15,TGCGCCAGCAGAAGGACAGGTCAAACGACAGATACGCAGTATTTT,CASRRTGQTTDTQYF
many,TRBJ2-4,NA,TRBV20-1,9,TGCAGTGGGAGGGGCATTCAGTACTTC,CSGRGIQYF
few,TRBJ1-1,NA,TRBV6-5,14,TGTGCCAGCAGCCCACAGGGTGCGGCCACTGAAGCTTTCTTT,CASSPQGAATEAFF
NA,TRBJ2-7,NA,TRBV2,15,TGTGCCAGCAGTGCACCAGCGGCTTACTCCTACGAGCAGTACTTC,CASSAPAAYSYEQYF
NA,TRBJ1-6,NA,TRBV21-1,16,TGTGCCAGCAGCAAAGCGGCCGACAGGGAGGATTCACCCCTCCACTTT,CASSKAADREDSPLHF
NA,TRBJ2-2,NA,TRBV13,14,TGTGCCAGCAGCTTACAGGGGTGGACCGGGGAGCTGTTTTTT,CASSLQGWTGELFF
NA,TRBJ1-6,TRBD1,TRBV27,14,TGTGCCAGCAGTTGGACAGGGGGGAATTCACCCCTCCACTTT,CASSWTGGNSPLHF
once,TRBJ2-5,NA,TRBV19,18,TGTGCCAGTAGTATAGCTCTGAGTTCGCGGGAAGGGCAAGAGACCCAGTACTTC,CASSIALSSREGQETQYF
NA,TRBJ2-7,TRBD1,TRBV27,15,TGTGCCAGCAGGACCCCGGGACAGGGGGTCTACGAGCAGTACTTC,CASRTPGQGVYEQYF
many,TRBJ1-6,TRBD1,TRBV6-1,16,TGTGCCAGCAGTGAGCAACCGGGACAGAATAATTCACCCCTCCACTTT,CASSEQPGQNNSPLHF
NA,TRBJ2-5,NA,TRBV14,14,TGTGCCAGCAGCCAAAAAGACTCATCGAAGACCCAGTACTTC,CASSQKDSSKTQYF
NA,TRBJ1-2,NA,TRBV29-1,13,TGCAGCGTTGCATGGGGAGAGACTCATGGCTACACCTTC,CSVAWGETHGYTF
NA,TRBJ1-2,NA,TRBV6-2/TRBV6-3,13,TGTGCCAGCAGTCGGACAGACAACTATGGCTACACCTTC,CASSRTDNYGYTF
NA,TRBJ1-2,TRBD1,TRBV5-1,15,TGCGCCAGCAGCCTGGGACAGACGCTAATACATGGCTACACCTTC,CASSLGQTLIHGYTF
NA,TRBJ1-2,NA,TRBV28,12,TGTGCCAGCAGTGCGGGGGGCTATGGCTACACCTTC,CASSAGGYGYTF
NA,TRBJ2-7,NA,TRBV7-2,14,TGTGCCAGCAGCTTAGTAGGGGAACACTACGAGCAGTACTTC,CASSLVGEHYEQYF
NA,TRBJ1-2,NA,TRBV4-1,13,TGCGCCAGCAGCCAAGATAATTCCTATGGCTACACCTTC,CASSQDNSYGYTF
NA,TRBJ1-1,NA,TRBV19,13,TGTGCCAGTAGTATGCAGTATTCAGGTGAAGCTTTCTTT,CASSMQYSGEAFF
NA,TRBJ1-1,NA,TRBV12-5,14,TGTGCTAGTGGTTTGGTACTAAGTAGGACTGAAGCTTTCTTT,CASGLVLSRTEAFF
once,TRBJ1-1,NA,TRBV18,15,TGTGCCAGCTCACCAGGGGACATTTGGAACACTGAAGCTTTCTTT,CASSPGDIWNTEAFF
NA,TRBJ1-2,NA,TRBV11-2,12,TGTGCCAGCAGTTCGGGGGGGCTTGGCTACACCTTC,CASSSGGLGYTF
NA,TRBJ2-1,NA,TRBV25-1,14,TGTGCCAGCAGTGTTGAATATGCAGGGGTGGAGCAGTTCTTC,CASSVEYAGVEQFF
NA,TRBJ1-1,NA,TRBV27,18,TGTGCCAGCAGTTTATTAACCGGCGTTGGGGGGAAAAGAACTGAAGCTTTCTTT,CASSLLTGVGGKRTEAFF